This T cell receptor (beta chain) was obtained from a study of blood T cell repertoires in COVID-19. The wider study: Donors in the United States, Italy and Spain gave samples during acute or convalescent COVID-19. Sources were T cells, B-cell-depleted T cells, or PBMCs; the material itself was cDNA or gDNA.

In the original analysis: Cell counts per sample came from amplifying reference gene primers. The data were produced by immunoSEQ multiplex PCR, yet TCRdb's version contains in-frame clones alone and is incomplete. V and J calls and clone size are those listed in that table; D and trimming were worked out from the DNA. The sample records about 70,000 clones, roughly four fifths being singletons. Germline V CDR1 and CDR2: SNHLY, FYNNEI. V was clipped by 8 bases and J by 3 bases; unmatched bases: 3. The CDR3 loop spans 13 amino acids. The sample consisted of peripheral blood. This clonotype was sampled from a woman older than 75 with active or convalescent COVID-19. The genes are TRBV2 and TRBJ2-2; TRBD1 agrees at 7 bases. The CDR3 here is CASDQGDTGELFF. The CDR3, as DNA: TGTGCCAGCGATCAGGGGGACACCGGGGAGCTGTTTTTT.